The T cell receptor beta chain under discussion was sequenced for a study of OX40 agonist ivuxolimab in advanced cancers. About the study as a whole: The costimulatory receptor OX40 (CD134) was targeted by ivuxolimab, a fully human IgG2 agonistic monoclonal antibody. Intravenous ivuxolimab was administered to patients every 2 weeks at six dose levels: 0.01, 0.1, 0.3, 1.5, 3 and 10 mg/kg. Of the 50 to 55 patients in dose escalation, 19 had hepatocellular carcinoma, approximately 15 had melanoma, 9 had renal cell carcinoma and 9 had head and neck cancer. The dose-escalation cohort was about 83% male with a mean age of around 64 years, ranging from roughly 23 to 85. Prior anti-PD-1, anti-PD-L1 or anti-CTLA-4 therapy was permitted, and checkpoint inhibitors had been received by around 39% of dose-escalation patients. Three dose-escalation patients achieved partial responses, one with hepatocellular carcinoma and two with cutaneous melanoma. The purpose of peripheral TCRbeta sequencing was to test whether ivuxolimab changed TCR sequence diversity and led to clonal T-cell expansion. The monotherapy dose-escalation portion (N of about 50 patients) of the phase I ivuxolimab trial is reported in the paper.

Genomic DNA was extracted from sorted cells for sequencing of the TCRbeta CDR3 region. The immunoSEQ Assay was used for sequencing of TCRbeta CDR3 regions. TCRdb re-hosts the immuneACCESS table, in-frame sequences only. Its copies lack some clones; in the studies checked, an unresolved V gene accounts for under half of them, and the cause for the rest is not known. For this sample the table gives fewer than 80,000 clones, of which over 80% were detected only once. Of the sample, roughly 15% is held by the ten largest clones. General findings and caveats noted by the study authors: Low levels of normalized T-cell clonal expansion were also shown by some nonresponding patients. The antigen specificity of the clonally expanded peripheral T cells was not determined. Partial responders in the 0.1-3.0 mg/kg groups had among the lowest normalized peripheral clonal expansion, especially among CD8+ T cells. After ivuxolimab, expanded clones were on average more numerous among CD8+ T cells than among CD4+ T cells. At doses from 0.1 to 3.0 mg/kg, clonal expansion was seen in both CD4+ and CD8+ blood T cells between baseline and week 6.

Points on this clone: What antigen it recognizes has not been identified. Base qualities are not provided; no much larger clone lies one nucleotide away.

Patients with autoimmune disease history or receiving systemic immunosuppression were excluded from the trial. In every dose cohort, peripheral blood was drawn for TCR sequencing at baseline, cycle 4 day 1, and cycle 7 day 1. The samples were taken from a phase I, first-in-human, multicenter, open-label dose-escalation trial of ivuxolimab. Adults with locally advanced or metastatic head and neck squamous cell, hepatocellular, melanoma or renal cell carcinoma were enrolled in the trial. Before TCR sequencing, CD4+ T cells and CD8+ T cells were sorted from peripheral blood as separate populations. Its CDR3 holds 15 amino acids, cysteine through phenylalanine. Of all the DNA, just the CDR3 is kept, 45 bases in frame from base 1. The CDR1 and CDR2 encoded by the germline V gene are MRHNA and SNTAGT. Trimming takes 6 bases from V and 4 bases from J, and the germline ends sit 18 bases apart.

The receptor comes from an adult with an advanced solid tumor such as melanoma, head and neck, liver or kidney cancer. Sequencing used CD4+ or CD8+ T cells sorted from blood, obtained in a trial of the OX40 agonist ivuxolimab. The V and J segments used are TRBV6-4 and TRBJ1-1; D gene: possibly TRBD1, on 5 matching bases. In nucleotide form, the sequence is TGTGCCAGCAGAGGGACGGGGGTTGAGGGCACTGAAGCTTTCTTT. This codes for CASRGTGVEGTEAFF.